These 32 T cell receptor beta chains were sequenced from one sample in a study of blood T cell repertoires in COVID-19. Clones were sequenced by immunoSEQ multiplex PCR, and TCRdb holds only the in-frame ones, with some missing. The data show over 95,000 clones, over 70% seen once. The specimen was peripheral blood. These receptors came from a man aged 45 to 65 with acute or convalescent COVID-19.

The rearrangement uses TRBV2 and TRBJ2-7; 10 bases align to TRBD1. V shed 6 bases, J shed 4 bases, and the junction held 12 bases outside the gene matches. This CDR3 has 16 amino acids. Germline V gene lookup returns CDR1 SNHLY and CDR2 FYNNEI. Written as DNA, the CDR3 is TGTGCCAGCAGGCGAAATCCGGGACAGGGGCCGTACGAGCAGTACTTC. This sequence encodes CASRRNPGQGPYEQYF.

The chain recombines TRBV25-1 with TRBJ1-2, with D maybe TRBD1 (6 bases). Trimming shortened V by 4 bases and J by 4 bases, and 16 bases separated the two germline ends. This CDR3 region has 15 residues. Per the germline V gene, CDR1 is MGHDK and CDR2 is SYGVNS. The DNA of the CDR3 is TGTGCCAGCAGTGCCCAGACAGGTGTTCCCTATGGCTACACCTTC. Protein: CASSAQTGVPYGYTF.

The V gene is TRBV28, the J gene TRBJ1-6; D remains unclear. This CDR3 is built from 18 residues. The V end lost 2 bases, the J end lost 14 bases, and 28 bases lay between the germline ends. CDR1 and CDR2 from the germline V gene are MDHEN and SYDVKM. CDR3 loop: CASSLPIGTVMNLVTLHF. Written as DNA, the CDR3 is TGTGCCAGCAGTTTACCCATAGGTACAGTAATGAACCTTGTGACCCTCCACTTT. Looking up the rest from reference TRBV28 and TRBJ1-6 gives the full variable domain: DVKVTQSSRYLVKRTGEKVFLECVQDMDHENMFWYRQDPGLGLRLIYFSYDVKMKEKGDIPEGYSVSREKKERFSLILESASTNQTSMYLCASSLPIGTVMNLVTLHFGNGTRLTVT.

The rearrangement links TRBV12-3 or TRBV12-4 to TRBJ1-1, with no clear D. This CDR3 has 13 residues. V lost 6 bases and J lost 8, with 16 bases in between. The CDR3 sequence is CASSFGLLKEAFF. CDR3 bases: TGTGCCAGCAGCTTTGGACTTTTAAAGGAAGCTTTCTTT.

The V gene is TRBV2, the J gene TRBJ2-1; 7 bases agree with TRBD2. Germline CDR1 SNHLY, CDR2 FYNNEI. V was clipped by 1 base and J by 12 bases; unmatched bases: 9. The CDR3 is made up of 14 amino acids. The CDR3 sequence is CASSEVRGTGGQFF. In nucleotides, the CDR3 is TGTGCCAGCAGTGAAGTTCGGGGGACGGGAGGGCAGTTCTTC. The full variable domain, rest sourced from reference TRBV2 and TRBJ2-1, is EPEVTQTPSHQVTQMGQEVILRCVPISNHLYFYWYRQILGQKVEFLVSFYNNEISEKSEIFDDQFSVERPDGSNFTLKIRSTKLEDSAMYFCASSEVRGTGGQFFGPGTRLTVL.

The V call is TRBV5-4, the J call TRBJ2-3, with a weak D call TRBD2 (6 bases). From germline, CDR1 is SGHNT and CDR2 YYREEE (reference sequence). CDR3 size: 15 residues. V was trimmed by 4 bases and J by 2 bases, leaving 14 bases between them. The CDR3 protein is CASSRSGSNTDTQYF. The CDR3 nucleotides are TGTGCCAGCAGCCGCTCCGGGAGCAACACAGATACGCAGTATTTT.

The rearrangement links TRBV21-1 to TRBJ2-1; no check of the table's D call, TRBD1, against the DNA was made. TRBV21-1 is recorded as a pseudogene. The CDR3 is 13 residues long. The CDR3 region is CARPGQGDNEQFF. As DNA, the CDR3 is TGTGCCAGACCGGGACAGGGGGACAATGAGCAGTTCTTC.

The chain joins TRBV29-1 to TRBJ2-3, with 7 positions matching TRBD2. V gave up 6 bases and J gave up 7 bases; unmatched junction bases: 10. The CDR3 is made up of 13 amino acids. The germline CDR1 and CDR2 sequences are SQVTM and ANQGSEA. The CDR3 sequence: CSVVGRVGYTQYF. DNA for the CDR3: TGCAGCGTGGTGGGGAGGGTCGGATATACGCAGTATTTT.

J is TRBJ1-2 and V is TRBV12-3 or TRBV12-4; TRBD1 is a possible D gene (5 bases). V lost 8 bases, J lost 2 bases, and 12 bases lay in between. The CDR3 loop spans 13 amino acids. The CDR3 DNA is TGTGCCAGCGGGGGGGGATTAAACTATGGCTACACCTTC. This translates into CASGGGLNYGYTF.

The chain uses TRBV5-1 and TRBJ2-5; possibly TRBD2 for D (6 bases). The V end lost 4 bases, the J end lost 4 bases, and 14 bases lay between the germline ends. Germline CDR1 and CDR2: SGHRS and YFSETQ. The CDR3 has 14 residues. The CDR3 loop reads CASSPASAGETQYF. The CDR3 DNA sequence: TGCGCCAGCAGCCCCGCTAGCGCAGGAGAGACCCAGTACTTC. The whole variable domain, remainder taken from reference TRBV5-1 and TRBJ2-5, is KAGVTQTPRYLIKTRGQQVTLSCSPISGHRSVSWYQQTPGQGLQFLFEYFSETQRNKGNFPGRFSGRQFSNSRSEMNVSTLELGDSALYLCASSPASAGETQYFGPGTRLLVL.

The CDR3 sequence is CASSRTAAFNSPLHF. For the CDR3, the DNA is TGTGCCAGCTCACGTACCGCGGCCTTTAATTCACCCCTCCACTTT. This rearrangement joins TRBV18 to TRBJ1-6; no clear D gene. Germline-derived CDR1 and CDR2 are KGHSH and LQKENI. V was trimmed by 4 bases and J by 6 bases, leaving 13 bases between them. The CDR3 has 15 amino acids.

For the CDR3, the DNA is TGCGCCAGCAGCTTGTCTGGGACAGGGGGCACTGAAGCTTTCTTT. Protein: CASSLSGTGGTEAFF. The chain links TRBV5-1 to TRBJ1-1; 11 bases agree with TRBD1. The length of the CDR3 is 15 residues. V trimming: 1 base; J trimming: 4 bases; junction bases outside the gene matches: 3. Germline V CDR1 and CDR2: SGHRS, YFSETQ.

This clone was recorded a few times. This rearrangement joins TRBV10-3 to TRBJ1-1; D is uncertain. Germline V gene sequence: CDR1 ENHRY, CDR2 SYGVKD. The V end was cut by 6 bases, the J end by 0 bases, with 14 bases between. The CDR3 runs to 15 residues. In nucleotides, the CDR3 is TGTGCCATCAGAAACAGACAAGGTCTGAACACTGAAGCTTTCTTT. Encoded protein: CAIRNRQGLNTEAFF.

The CDR3 region is CATSPRGGRSIGYTF. The DNA of the CDR3 is TGTGCCACCAGTCCCCGGGGGGGGCGGTCGATCGGCTACACCTTC. The chain links TRBV24-1 to TRBJ1-2, with D tentatively TRBD1 (6 bases). Between the trimmed V and J ends, which lost 6 bases and 8 bases, there was a span of 21 bases. The CDR3 loop spans 15 amino acids. CDR1 and CDR2 (germline): KGHDR, SFDVKD.

This clone was seen more than once but under ten times. V and J are TRBV5-1 and TRBJ1-4, with a tentative D call TRBD1 (6 bases). The CDR3 length is 15 residues. The V and J ends lost 2 bases and 8 bases respectively, with 16 bases between them. Germline CDR1 is SGHRS and CDR2 is YFSETQ. The CDR3 region has the DNA TGCGCCAGCAGCTTAGGGTCACAGGGACGCGAAAAACTGTTTTTT. Translated: CASSLGSQGREKLFF.

Points on this clone: The sample contains more than one DNA sequence encoding this CDR3. J is TRBJ2-5 and V is TRBV2, with D uncertain. V was shortened by 4 bases and J by 2 bases, with 5 bases between the two germline ends. The CDR3 consists of 12 residues. Germline CDR1 SNHLY, CDR2 FYNNEI. For the CDR3, the DNA is TGTGCCAGCAGTGCTCTACAAGAGACCCAGTACTTC. The encoded protein is CASSALQETQYF.

The chain joins TRBV5-1 to TRBJ2-3; 7 bases fit TRBD2. The CDR3 extends over 15 amino acids. J gave up 2 bases and V 7 bases, and 10 bases lay outside the gene matches. Germline values: CDR1 SGHRS, CDR2 YFSETQ. The CDR3 protein is CASQPQGGNTDTQYF. The DNA of the CDR3 is TGCGCCAGCCAGCCGCAGGGAGGGAACACAGATACGCAGTATTTT.

The chain is built from TRBV19 and TRBJ1-1, with TRBD1 identical over 7 bases. V shed 1 base, J shed 0 bases, and the junction held 5 bases outside the gene matches. The CDR3 is 16 amino acids. CDR1 is LNHDA and CDR2 is SQIVND in the germline V gene (reference sequence). CDR3 protein: CASSIGAGGMNTEAFF. The CDR3 DNA sequence: TGTGCCAGTAGTATAGGCGCAGGGGGGATGAACACTGAAGCTTTCTTT.

This sequence joins TRBV20-1 and TRBJ2-5, with 12 positions matching TRBD1. From germline, CDR1 is DFQATT and CDR2 SNEGSKA (reference sequence). The CDR3 totals 16 residues. The V gene end was trimmed by 3 bases and the J gene end by 4 bases; junction bases not matched to a gene: 9. The CDR3 spells CSASIAGTGGAETQYF. CDR3 nucleotides: TGCAGTGCTAGTATCGCCGGGACAGGGGGCGCAGAGACCCAGTACTTC.

The CDR3 sequence is CASGGTLYQETQYF. DNA of the CDR3: TGTGCCAGCGGCGGGACCCTGTACCAAGAGACCCAGTACTTC. V is TRBV28 and J is TRBJ2-5; D perhaps matches TRBD2 (6 bases). Trimming removed 8 bases from V and 0 bases from J, with 13 bases in between. Germline assignment: CDR1 MDHEN and CDR2 SYDVKM. The CDR3 length is 14 residues.

This rearrangement joins TRBV9 to TRBJ1-2; TRBD1 agrees at 8 bases. CDR1 and CDR2 from the germline V gene are SGDLS and YYNGEE. CDR3 length: 15 residues. V shed 2 bases, J shed 4 bases, and the junction held 7 bases outside the gene matches. Here the CDR3 reads CASSVGQGASYGYTF. The DNA for the CDR3 is TGTGCCAGCAGCGTGGGCCAGGGGGCCAGCTATGGCTACACCTTC.

The chain uses TRBV5-1 and TRBJ2-1; TRBD2 is a possible D gene (7 bases). This CDR3 region has 12 residues. V lost 4 bases and J lost 10, with 12 bases in between. Germline V gene sequence: CDR1 SGHRS, CDR2 YFSETQ. The CDR3 nucleotides read TGCGCCAGCAGCATTTCGGGGGGCGAGCAGTTCTTC. Translating it yields CASSISGGEQFF.

The rearrangement links TRBV6-6 to TRBJ1-2; D is uncertain. CDR1 and CDR2 from the germline V gene are MNHNY and SVGAGI (reference sequence). V lost 6 bases and J lost 3, with 11 bases in between. The length of the CDR3 is 13 residues. In nucleotides, the CDR3 is TGTGCCAGCAGCCCCTCCGCAGACTATGGCTACACCTTC. It translates to CASSPSADYGYTF.

This chain joins TRBV19 and TRBJ1-6; D is unclear. Germline V gene data show CDR1 as LNHDA and CDR2 as SQIVND (reference sequence). V was trimmed by 6 bases and J by 8 bases, leaving 17 bases between them. CDR3 length: 15 amino acids. In DNA form, the CDR3 reads TGTGCCAGTAGAGTGACATCCATCGGGGATTCACCCCTCCACTTT. Amino acid sequence: CASRVTSIGDSPLHF.

J is TRBJ1-3 and V is TRBV5-1; D unclear. Germline assignment: CDR1 SGHRS and CDR2 YFSETQ. The CDR3 is made up of 16 amino acids. With 1 base removed from V and 0 bases from J, the gap between germline ends came to 11 bases. The DNA for the CDR3 is TGCGCCAGCAGCTTGCAACCCTCGGGCTCTGGAAACACCATATATTTT. Translation: CASSLQPSGSGNTIYF.

The chain carries TRBV10-3 and TRBJ2-1; 10 nucleotides agree with TRBD1. This CDR3 spans 15 amino acids. Germline assignment: CDR1 ENHRY and CDR2 SYGVKD. Trimming removed 2 bases from V and 6 bases from J; junction bases left unmatched: 4. The CDR3 spells CAISEPGQGGNEQFF. CDR3 sequence (DNA): TGTGCCATCAGTGAGCCCGGACAGGGGGGCAATGAGCAGTTCTTC.

The gene calls are TRBV29-1 and TRBJ1-1, with D hard to call. CDR3 length: 12 residues. The germline V gene has CDR1 SQVTM and CDR2 ANQGSEA. The ends were cut back, 4 bases at V and 3 bases at J, with 9 bases in the middle. The CDR3 bases are TGCAGCGTTGGCTCCAGCGACACTGAAGCTTTCTTT. Residues: CSVGSSDTEAFF.

This chain uses TRBV11-2 with TRBJ2-1, with 7 bases fitting TRBD1. The CDR3 sequence is 16 residues long. Germline lookup yields CDR1 SGHAT and CDR2 FQNNGV. V trimming: 0 bases; J trimming: 2 bases; junction bases outside the gene matches: 4. The CDR3 region is CASSLEGQAAYNEQFF. The CDR3 nucleotides are TGTGCCAGCAGCTTAGAAGGACAGGCTGCCTACAATGAGCAGTTCTTC.

The chain uses TRBV10-3 and TRBJ1-1; TRBD1 matches at 7 bases. The germline gives CDR1 ENHRY, CDR2 SYGVKD. This CDR3 is 14 amino acids long. The J segment lost 2 bases and the V segment lost 4 bases, leaving 4 bases of the junction unmatched. In DNA form, the CDR3 reads TGTGCCATCAGTGGGGGACAGACAAACACTGAAGCTTTCTTT. Translated: CAISGGQTNTEAFF.

This clone showed up just a few times. CDR3 amino acids: CASSEKGRKGQPQHF. The CDR3 nucleotides are TGTGCCAGCAGTGAAAAAGGGAGAAAGGGTCAGCCCCAGCATTTT. The chain uses TRBV2 and TRBJ1-5; D is unresolved. The CDR3 spans 15 residues. Trimming took 2 bases from V and 6 from J, leaving 14 bases between them. CDR1 is SNHLY, CDR2 FYNNEI, per germline.

The chain carries TRBV13 and TRBJ2-1; D perhaps matches TRBD2 (5 bases). The CDR3 spans 15 residues. CDR1 is PRHDT, CDR2 FYEKMQ, per germline (reference sequence). V shed 5 bases and J shed 2 bases, with 13 bases lying between them. CDR3 sequence reads: CASSPEGSPYNEQFF. Here the CDR3 DNA reads TGTGCCAGCAGCCCAGAGGGAAGTCCCTACAATGAGCAGTTCTTC.

This clone was seen only once. The chain employs TRBV12-3 or TRBV12-4 and TRBJ1-1; TRBD1 matches 10 bases. V was pared by 7 bases and J by 4 bases, with 3 bases of the junction left unmatched. The CDR3 runs 13 residues. The CDR3 reads CASTRTGGTEAFF. Here the CDR3 DNA reads TGTGCCAGCACCCGGACAGGGGGCACTGAAGCTTTCTTT.